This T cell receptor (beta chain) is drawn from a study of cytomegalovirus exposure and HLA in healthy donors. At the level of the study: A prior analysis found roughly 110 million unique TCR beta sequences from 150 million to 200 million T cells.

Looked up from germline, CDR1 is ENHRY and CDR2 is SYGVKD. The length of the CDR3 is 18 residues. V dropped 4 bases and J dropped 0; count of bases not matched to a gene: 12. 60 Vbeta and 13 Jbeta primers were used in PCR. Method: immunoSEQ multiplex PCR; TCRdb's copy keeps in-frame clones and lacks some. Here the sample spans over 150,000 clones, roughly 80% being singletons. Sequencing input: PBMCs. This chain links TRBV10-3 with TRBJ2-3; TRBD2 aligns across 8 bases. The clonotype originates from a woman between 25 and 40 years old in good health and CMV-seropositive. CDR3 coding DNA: TGTGCCATCAGTGGGGAGCGGGGGACCCCGTATAGCACAGATACGCAGTATTTT. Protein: CAISGERGTPYSTDTQYF.